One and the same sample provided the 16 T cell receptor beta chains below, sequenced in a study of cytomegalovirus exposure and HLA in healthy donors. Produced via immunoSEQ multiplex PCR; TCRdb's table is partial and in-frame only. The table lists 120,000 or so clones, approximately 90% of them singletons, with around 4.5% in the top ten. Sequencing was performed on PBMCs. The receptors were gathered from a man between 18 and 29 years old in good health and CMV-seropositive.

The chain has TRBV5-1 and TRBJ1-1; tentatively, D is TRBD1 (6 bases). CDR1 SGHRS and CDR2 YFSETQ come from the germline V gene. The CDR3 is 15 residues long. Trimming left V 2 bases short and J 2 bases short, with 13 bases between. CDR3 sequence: CASSFQSGGNTEAFF. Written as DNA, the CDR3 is TGCGCCAGCAGCTTCCAGTCGGGGGGCAACACTGAAGCTTTCTTT.

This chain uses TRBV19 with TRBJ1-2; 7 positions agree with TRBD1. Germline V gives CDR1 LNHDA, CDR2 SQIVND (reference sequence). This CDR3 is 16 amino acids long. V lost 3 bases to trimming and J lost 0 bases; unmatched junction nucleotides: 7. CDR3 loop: CASSIARTGPNYGYTF. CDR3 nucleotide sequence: TGTGCCAGTAGTATCGCCCGGACAGGCCCTAACTATGGCTACACCTTC.

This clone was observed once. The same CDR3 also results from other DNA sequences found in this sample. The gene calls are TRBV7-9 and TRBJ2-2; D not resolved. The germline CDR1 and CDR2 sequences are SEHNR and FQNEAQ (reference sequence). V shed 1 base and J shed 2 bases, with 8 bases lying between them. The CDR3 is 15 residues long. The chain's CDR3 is CASSLVNTNTGELFF. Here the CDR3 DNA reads TGTGCCAGCAGCTTAGTAAACACAAACACCGGGGAGCTGTTTTTT.

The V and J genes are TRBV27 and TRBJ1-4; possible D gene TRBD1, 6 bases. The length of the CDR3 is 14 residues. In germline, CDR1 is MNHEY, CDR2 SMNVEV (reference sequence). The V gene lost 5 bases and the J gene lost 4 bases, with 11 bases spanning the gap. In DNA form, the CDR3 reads TGTGCCAGCAGTAGGGGGACCCTTAATGAAAAACTGTTTTTT. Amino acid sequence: CASSRGTLNEKLFF.

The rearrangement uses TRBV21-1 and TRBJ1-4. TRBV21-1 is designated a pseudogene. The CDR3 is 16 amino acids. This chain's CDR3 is CASSNGRGSTNEKLFF. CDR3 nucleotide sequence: TGTGCCAGCAGCAATGGGCGGGGATCAACTAATGAAAAACTGTTTTTT.

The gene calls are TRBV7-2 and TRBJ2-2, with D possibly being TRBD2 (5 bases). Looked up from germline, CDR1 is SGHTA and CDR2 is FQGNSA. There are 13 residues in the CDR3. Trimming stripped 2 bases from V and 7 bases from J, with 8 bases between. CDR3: CASSLSSYGELFF. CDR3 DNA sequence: TGTGCCAGCAGCTTATCTAGCTACGGGGAGCTGTTTTTT.

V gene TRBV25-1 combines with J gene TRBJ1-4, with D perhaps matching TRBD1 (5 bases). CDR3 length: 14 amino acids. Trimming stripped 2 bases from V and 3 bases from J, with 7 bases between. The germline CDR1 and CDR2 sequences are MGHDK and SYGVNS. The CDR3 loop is CASSERGSNEKLFF. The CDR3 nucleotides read TGTGCCAGCAGTGAACGGGGGTCTAATGAAAAACTGTTTTTT. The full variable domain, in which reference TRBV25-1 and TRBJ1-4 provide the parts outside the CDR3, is EADIYQTPRYLVIGTGKKITLECSQTMGHDKMYWYQQDPGMELHLIHYSYGVNSTEKGDLSSESTVSRIRTEHFPLTLESARPSHTSQYLCASSERGSNEKLFFGSGTQLSVL.

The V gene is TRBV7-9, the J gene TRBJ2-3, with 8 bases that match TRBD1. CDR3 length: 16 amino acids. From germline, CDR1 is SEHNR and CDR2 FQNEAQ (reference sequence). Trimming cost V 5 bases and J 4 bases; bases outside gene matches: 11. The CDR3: CASSTRTGSRADTQYF. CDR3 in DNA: TGTGCCAGCAGCACTCGGACAGGGAGTCGGGCAGATACGCAGTATTTT.

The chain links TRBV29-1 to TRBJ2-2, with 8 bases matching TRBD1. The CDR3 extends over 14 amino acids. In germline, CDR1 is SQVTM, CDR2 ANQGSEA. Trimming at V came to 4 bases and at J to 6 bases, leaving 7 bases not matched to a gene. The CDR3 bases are TGCAGCGTTGGCCGAGACAGGGGCTCCGGGGAGCTGTTTTTT. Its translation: CSVGRDRGSGELFF.

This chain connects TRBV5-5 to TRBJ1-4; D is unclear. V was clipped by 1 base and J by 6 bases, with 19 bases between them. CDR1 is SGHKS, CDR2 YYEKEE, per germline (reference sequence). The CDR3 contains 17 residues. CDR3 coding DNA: TGTGCCAGCAGCTTGAATCCTAACCCATCATCGTATGAAAAACTGTTTTTT. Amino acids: CASSLNPNPSSYEKLFF.

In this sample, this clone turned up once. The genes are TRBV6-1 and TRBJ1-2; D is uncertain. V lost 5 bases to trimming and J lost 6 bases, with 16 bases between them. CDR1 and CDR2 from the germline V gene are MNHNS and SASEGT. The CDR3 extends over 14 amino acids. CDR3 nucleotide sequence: TGTGCCAGCAGTTGGCAGACGGCGGCGCATGGCTACACCTTC. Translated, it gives CASSWQTAAHGYTF.

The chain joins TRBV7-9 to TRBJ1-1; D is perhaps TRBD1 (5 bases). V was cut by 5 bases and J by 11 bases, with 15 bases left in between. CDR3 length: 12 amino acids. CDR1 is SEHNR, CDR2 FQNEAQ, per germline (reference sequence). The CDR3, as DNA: TGTGCCAGCAGCCAAGGGGCGCCCGAGGCTTTCTTT. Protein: CASSQGAPEAFF.

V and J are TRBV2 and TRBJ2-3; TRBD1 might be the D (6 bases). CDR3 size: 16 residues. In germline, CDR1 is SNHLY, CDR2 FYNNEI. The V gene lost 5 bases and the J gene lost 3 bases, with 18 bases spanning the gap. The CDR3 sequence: CASSTGMGAGTDTQYF. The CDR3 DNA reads TGTGCCAGCAGTACCGGAATGGGGGCAGGTACAGATACGCAGTATTTT.

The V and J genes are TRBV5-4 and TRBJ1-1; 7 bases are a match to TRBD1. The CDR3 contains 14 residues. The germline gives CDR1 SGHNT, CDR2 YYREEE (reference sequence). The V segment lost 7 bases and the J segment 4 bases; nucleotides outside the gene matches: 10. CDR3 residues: CASYLNRGGTEAFF. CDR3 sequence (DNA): TGTGCCAGCTACCTTAACAGGGGCGGCACTGAAGCTTTCTTT.

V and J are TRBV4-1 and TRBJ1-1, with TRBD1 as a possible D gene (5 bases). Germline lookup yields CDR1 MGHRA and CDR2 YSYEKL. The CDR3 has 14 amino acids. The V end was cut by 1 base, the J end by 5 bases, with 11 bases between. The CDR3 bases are TGCGCCAGCAGCCAAGCCCAGGGTTTGACTGAAGCTTTCTTT. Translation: CASSQAQGLTEAFF.

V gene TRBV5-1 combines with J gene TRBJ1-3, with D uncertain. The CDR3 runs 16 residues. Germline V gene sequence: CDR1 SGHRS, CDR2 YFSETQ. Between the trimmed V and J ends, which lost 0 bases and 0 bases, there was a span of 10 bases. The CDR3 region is CASSLGGSYSGNTIYF. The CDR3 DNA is TGCGCCAGCAGCTTGGGCGGGAGTTACTCTGGAAACACCATATATTTT.